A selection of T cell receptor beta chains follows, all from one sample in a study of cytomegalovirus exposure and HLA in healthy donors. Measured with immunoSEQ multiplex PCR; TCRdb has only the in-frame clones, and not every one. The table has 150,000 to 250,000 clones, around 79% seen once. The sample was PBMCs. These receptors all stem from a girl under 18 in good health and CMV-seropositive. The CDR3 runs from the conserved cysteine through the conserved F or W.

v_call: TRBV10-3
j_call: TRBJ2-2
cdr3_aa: CAISPGQGSELFF

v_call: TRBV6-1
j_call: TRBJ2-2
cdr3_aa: CASSASFGAGGKTGELFF

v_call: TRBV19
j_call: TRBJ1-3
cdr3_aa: CASSIDRGNTIYF

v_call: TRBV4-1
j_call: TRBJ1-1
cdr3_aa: CASSQRQEMNTEAFF

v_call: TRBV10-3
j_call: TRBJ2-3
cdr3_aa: CAIKAREGLSTDTQYF

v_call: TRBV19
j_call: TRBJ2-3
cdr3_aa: CASSIDLGPWAQYF

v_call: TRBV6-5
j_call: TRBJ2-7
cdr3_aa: CASNTGGPIYEQYF

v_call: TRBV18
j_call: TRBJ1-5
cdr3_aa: CASSGQGDQPQHF

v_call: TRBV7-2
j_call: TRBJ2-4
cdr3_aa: CASSPGTGKNIQYF

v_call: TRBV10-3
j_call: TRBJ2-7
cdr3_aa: CAITQTGEFDEQYF

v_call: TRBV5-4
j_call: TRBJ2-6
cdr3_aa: CASSPGPGSENVLTF

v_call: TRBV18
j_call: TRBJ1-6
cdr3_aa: CASSVDGTANSPLHF

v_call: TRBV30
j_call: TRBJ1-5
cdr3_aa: CAWSVPWDRARSYMSNQPQHF

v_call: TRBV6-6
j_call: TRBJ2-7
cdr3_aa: CASSYSTGIYEQYF

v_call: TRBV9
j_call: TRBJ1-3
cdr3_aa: CASSESETGGSGNTIYF